This T cell receptor (beta chain) was sequenced for a study of T-cell memory formation after mild COVID-19 listed by TCRdb under 2021. With regard to the full study: Most TCR sequence clusters were specific to one of the two donors. In a couple of donors, T-cell clones that expanded and contracted after mild COVID-19 were tracked by sequencing TCRalpha and TCRbeta repertoires over time. The cohort comprised two young, previously healthy adult volunteers, one female and one male.

Overall study results and their limits: Only two mild cases were covered in the study, and larger cohorts including severe cases with pre-infection samples were considered necessary. Contracting CD4+ clones were found mainly in CM and EM memory subsets, while CD8+ clones were enriched in EMRA. Clones that contracted from day 15 to 85 showed balanced CD4/CD8 phenotypes, whereas a second wave of clones that expanded from day 15 to 37 leaned towards CD4+. Some responding clones were detected in pre-infection memory, which suggested that pre-existing cross-reactive memory T cells had joined the SARS-CoV-2 response. The second-wave clones that peaked on day 37 were not confirmed to be SARS-CoV-2 specific.

Ficoll-Paque density gradient centrifugation was used to isolate PBMCs. For sequencing, an Illumina NovaSeq 6000 was employed. TCRalpha and TCRbeta cDNA libraries were built by 5'RACE with constant-segment primers, adding sample barcodes and unique molecular identifiers. RNA was extracted from every sample with Trizol reagent. Libraries were amplified in two PCR steps, with a second sample barcode and Illumina TruSeq adapters added in the second step. The libraries were sequenced on an Illumina NovaSeq using 2 x 150 bp paired-end reads. On the study's bioinformatics: Demultiplexing of reads and collapsing into UMI-guided consensus sequences were performed with migec v1.2.7. Using mixcr v2.1.11, the UMI consensuses were aligned to TRA and TRB V and J templates and assembled into clonotypes. Clonotypes were classified as expanded or contracted when called significant by both edgeR and NoisET, with noise models trained on biological replicates. For edgeR calls, the cutoffs were a false discovery rate-adjusted p below 0.01 and a log2 fold-change threshold of 1. PCA with hierarchical clustering of max-normalized trajectories of the 1000 most abundant clonotypes was used as exploratory dynamics analysis. Separately sequenced CD4+ and CD8+ repertoires were used to assign a CD4 or CD8 phenotype to each responding clone. TCRdb cleaned the public reads at Q25 with fastp, built clones with MiXCR and kept in-frame beta chains. Rows are unified per CDR3 protein, each entry keeping the most common DNA and genes. The V and J calls and clone size are TCRdb's, not the authors'. A total of around 300,000 distinct CDR3 sequences appear in this sample, roughly a fifth of them only once. The ten top clones hold under 25% of the sample.

CDR1 and CDR2, looked up from the germline V gene, are MNHEY and SVGAGI. Trimming leaves V shorter by 5 bases and J shorter by 0 bases, with the junction holding 4 bases beyond the gene matches. From the cysteine through the phenylalanine, the CDR3 covers 15 amino acids. Only the CDR3 portion is preserved as DNA: 45 bases, with reading frame beginning at the first base. Worth noting for this clonotype: Its antigen has not been determined. No much larger clonotype is one base removed from it; base qualities were not supplied.

The receptor chain draws on TRBV6-5 and TRBJ2-3; TRBD1 lines up with 8 middle nucleotides. Sequencing input: PBMCs or a T cell subset sorted from them (not recorded which). The source of this sequence is a young man who had mild COVID-19 (a few samples of this study predate the infection). The sample titles of this study are shuffled in the database, so cell type and time point are left out; the donor was told from shared clones. The CDR3: CASSTGDRSTDTQYF. The DNA sequence is TGTGCCAGCAGTACAGGGGACAGGAGCACAGATACGCAGTATTTT.